These 30 T cell receptor beta chains came from one sample sequenced in a study of blood T cell repertoires in COVID-19. The data were produced by immunoSEQ multiplex PCR, yet TCRdb's version contains in-frame clones alone and is incomplete. The table has roughly 120,000 clones, about 92% seen once. The sample was peripheral blood. The receptors were sampled from a man aged 50-60 years with active COVID-19.

The CDR3 protein is CASSRDSLYEQYV. CDR3 nucleotide sequence: TGTGCCAGCTCAAGGGACAGCCTCTACGAGCAGTACGTC. V gene TRBV18 combines with J gene TRBJ2-7, with 7 bases identical to TRBD1. The CDR3 is 13 amino acids. Germline CDR1 is KGHSH and CDR2 is LQKENI. Germline trimming cut 5 bases from V and 3 bases from J; bases unmatched to any gene: 4.

The rearrangement links TRBV24-1 to TRBJ2-5, with 10 nucleotides matching TRBD2. Losses at the gene ends were 3 bases for V and 5 bases for J; bases not matched to a gene: 5. This CDR3 contains 15 residues. Germline V gives CDR1 KGHDR, CDR2 SFDVKD. The CDR3: CATSDPSGGAETQYF. The CDR3 nucleotides are TGTGCCACCAGTGATCCGAGCGGGGGGGCCGAGACCCAGTACTTC.

This chain joins TRBV29-1 and TRBJ1-2; TRBD1 matches 8 bases. Trimming took 3 bases from V and 4 from J; bases not matched to a gene: 7. CDR1 SQVTM and CDR2 ANQGSEA come from the germline V gene. This CDR3 comprises 14 residues. The CDR3 protein is CSVDRGHHGYGYTF. The DNA for the CDR3 is TGCAGCGTTGACAGGGGGCATCACGGCTATGGCTACACCTTC. The full variable domain, in which reference TRBV29-1 and TRBJ1-2 provide the parts outside the CDR3, is SAVISQKPSRDICQRGTSLTIQCQVDSQVTMMFWYRQQPGQSLTLIATANQGSEATYESGFVIDKFPISRPNLTFSTLTVSNMSPEDSSIYLCSVDRGHHGYGYTFGSGTRLTVV.

This clone was seen a handful of times. V usage is TRBV2 and J usage is TRBJ1-4, with TRBD1 identical over 11 bases. Germline-derived CDR1 and CDR2 are SNHLY and FYNNEI. The CDR3 runs 14 residues. V trimming: 6 bases; J trimming: 7 bases; junction bases outside the gene matches: 4. The chain's CDR3 is CASRDRGRSEKLFF. The CDR3 DNA follows: TGTGCCAGCAGGGACAGGGGGCGCTCTGAAAAACTGTTTTTT.

The chain links TRBV29-1 to TRBJ1-5, with TRBD1 identical over 7 bases. In germline, CDR1 is SQVTM, CDR2 ANQGSEA. The trim removed 7 bases at V and 3 bases at J, leaving 6 bases unmatched. The CDR3 has 13 residues. CDR3 nucleotide sequence: TGCAGCGCCAACACAGGGGTCAATCAGCCCCAGCATTTT. This codes for CSANTGVNQPQHF.

This clone was counted once. V and J are TRBV5-1 and TRBJ2-1; 10 bases map to TRBD2. The junction had 10 bases not matched to a gene; V was cut back by 3 bases and J by 7 bases. The V gene's germline CDR1 is SGHRS and CDR2 YFSETQ. CDR3 length equals 16 residues. The CDR3 sequence: CASSYFSGGYGNEQFF. In DNA form, the CDR3 reads TGCGCCAGCAGCTATTTTAGCGGGGGGTACGGGAATGAGCAGTTCTTC.

V usage is TRBV19 and J usage is TRBJ2-1, with 8 nucleotides matching TRBD1. The CDR3 sequence is 17 residues long. The V and J ends lost 4 bases and 6 bases, in that order; junction bases with no gene match: 14. Germline CDR1 LNHDA, CDR2 SQIVND (reference sequence). CDR3 sequence (DNA): TGTGCCAGTAGTACCTCGGCCTCGAGACAGGGGAGCAATGAGCAGTTCTTC. This gives the protein CASSTSASRQGSNEQFF.

The chain recombines TRBV2 with TRBJ1-5; D is unresolved. The CDR3 runs 14 residues. Germline assignment: CDR1 SNHLY and CDR2 FYNNEI. V dropped 2 bases and J dropped 0 bases, with 5 bases sitting between them. CDR3 in amino acids: CASSEQVSNQPQHF. The CDR3 bases are TGTGCCAGCAGTGAACAGGTTAGCAATCAGCCCCAGCATTTT.

The chain carries TRBV6-6 and TRBJ2-1; perhaps TRBD1 as D (6 bases). Germline V gene lookup returns CDR1 MNHNY and CDR2 SVGAGI (reference sequence). The CDR3 is 15 amino acids. V lost 6 bases and J 9 bases, leaving 21 bases between the germline ends. The CDR3 protein is CASSYTGLGEGEQFF. As DNA, the CDR3 is TGTGCCAGCAGCTATACAGGGTTGGGAGAGGGTGAGCAGTTCTTC.

The V and J genes are TRBV27 and TRBJ1-4, with TRBD1 matching over 10 bases. This CDR3 comprises 14 residues. The ends lost 5 bases at V and 5 bases at J; junction bases unmatched: 2. CDR1 and CDR2 (germline): MNHEY, SMNVEV (reference sequence). CDR3 in DNA: TGTGCCAGCAGTCAGGACAGGGGGAATGAAAAACTGTTTTTT. This sequence encodes CASSQDRGNEKLFF.

This clone was found a few times. The chain recombines TRBV7-9 with TRBJ1-1; D remains ambiguous. The CDR3 is 13 amino acids. The germline V gene encodes CDR1 SEHNR and CDR2 FQNEAQ (reference sequence). V gave up 8 bases and J gave up 1 base, with 11 bases separating them. CDR3 nucleotides: TGTGCCAGCGACCTCCCAGGGAACACTGAAGCTTTCTTT. Encoded protein: CASDLPGNTEAFF. Looking up the rest from reference TRBV7-9 and TRBJ1-1 gives the full variable domain: DTGVSQNPRHKITKRGQNVTFRCDPISEHNRLYWYRQTLGQGPEFLTYFQNEAQLEKSRLLSDRFSAERPKGSFSTLEIQRTEQGDSAMYLCASDLPGNTEAFFGQGTRLTVV.

V and J are TRBV30 and TRBJ2-5; 13 bases are a match to TRBD2. This CDR3 is 16 amino acids long. V shed 1 base and J 1 base; nucleotides not matched to a gene: 3. From germline, CDR1 is GTSNPN and CDR2 SVGIG (reference sequence). The CDR3 nucleotides read TGTGCCTGGAGTGGACTAGCGGGAGGAGCCCAAGAGACCCAGTACTTC. Encoded protein: CAWSGLAGGAQETQYF.

V and J are TRBV7-2 and TRBJ2-1, with a weak D call TRBD2 (5 bases). CDR3 length equals 13 residues. CDR1 is SGHTA, CDR2 FQGNSA, per germline. Trimming took off 2 bases at V and 6 bases at J, with 8 bases between the two ends. The CDR3 sequence is CASSLLLANEQFF. CDR3 DNA: TGTGCCAGCAGCTTATTGCTAGCCAATGAGCAGTTCTTC.

This clone has a single count. The V and J genes are TRBV6-2 or TRBV6-3 and TRBJ2-1; 9 bases are shared with TRBD2. The junction had 15 bases not matched to a gene; V was cut back by 6 bases and J by 9 bases. The CDR3 runs 16 residues. Germline assignment: CDR1 MNHEY and CDR2 SVGEGT. CDR3 bases: TGTGCCAGCAGCAGGGCGGCTAGCGGGGACTATGCTGAGCAGTTCTTC. This encodes CASSRAASGDYAEQFF.

This chain joins TRBV24-1 and TRBJ2-3, with 13 positions matching TRBD2. The V gene's germline CDR1 is KGHDR and CDR2 SFDVKD. The junction had 10 bases not matched to a gene; V was cut back by 3 bases and J by 8 bases. The CDR3 extends over 17 amino acids. Here the CDR3 DNA reads TGTGCCACCAGTGATCAACTAGCGGGAGGGGCCAGCACTACGCAGTATTTT. Its translation is CATSDQLAGGASTTQYF.

The chain employs TRBV10-2 and TRBJ2-1; TRBD2 matches at 8 bases. The CDR3 runs 13 residues. V lost 6 bases to trimming and J lost 6 bases; unmatched junction nucleotides: 4. From germline, CDR1 is WSHSY and CDR2 SAAADI. The CDR3 region has the DNA TGCGCCAGCAGGAGCGGGAGTGGCAATGAGCAGTTCTTC. It is translated as CASRSGSGNEQFF.

The chain links TRBV5-4 to TRBJ2-2; TRBD1 matches 7 bases. Trimming at V came to 1 base and at J to 6 bases, leaving 3 bases not matched to a gene. This CDR3 has 14 amino acids. Germline V gene lookup returns CDR1 SGHNT and CDR2 YYREEE (reference sequence). CDR3 amino acids: CASSLNRGPGELFF. The CDR3 nucleotides are TGTGCCAGCAGCTTGAACAGGGGCCCCGGGGAGCTGTTTTTT.

The chain employs TRBV4-1 and TRBJ2-2; the D gene is possibly TRBD2 (5 bases). V was shortened by 0 bases and J by 4 bases, with 12 bases between the two germline ends. The germline V gene has CDR1 MGHRA and CDR2 YSYEKL. The CDR3 has 16 amino acids. The CDR3 DNA reads as TGCGCCAGCAGCCAAGATTTTTCTAGCCGCACCGGGGAGCTGTTTTTT. This codes for CASSQDFSSRTGELFF.

The gene calls are TRBV6-5 and TRBJ2-3, with D hard to call. This CDR3 is 14 amino acids long. Germline V gene sequence: CDR1 MNHEY, CDR2 SVGAGI. The V gene lost 0 bases and the J gene lost 6 bases, with 10 bases spanning the gap. The CDR3 DNA reads TGTGCCAGCAGTTACTCGCCATTCGGGGATACGCAGTATTTT. This codes for CASSYSPFGDTQYF.

Notes on this clone: A read error may account for a junction end that differs from germline. The chain combines TRBV3-1 (or the pseudogene TRBV3-2) with TRBJ1-3; no definite D call. Germline assignment: CDR1 LGHDT and CDR2 YNNKEL (reference sequence). The CDR3 runs 15 residues. The chain's CDR3 is CASSKDRVSGNTIYF. The CDR3 DNA sequence: TGTGCCAGCAGCAAAGACCGAGTCTCTGGAAACACCATATATTTT.

The rearrangement links TRBV29-1 to TRBJ1-4, with a possible D match to TRBD1 (6 bases). Trimming cost V 7 bases and J 5 bases, with 14 bases left between them. CDR3 length: 13 amino acids. Germline assignment: CDR1 SQVTM and CDR2 ANQGSEA. CDR3 bases: TGCAGCGCCTACGGACAGCAGAATGAAAAACTGTTTTTT. Its translation is CSAYGQQNEKLFF.

The gene calls are TRBV7-9 and TRBJ1-6, with 10 bases lining up with TRBD1. CDR3 length: 15 amino acids. Looked up from germline, CDR1 is SEHNR and CDR2 is FQNEAQ (reference sequence). Trimming took 1 base from V and 9 from J; bases not matched to a gene: 3. Here the CDR3 DNA reads TGTGCCAGCAGCTTAGGAGGGACAGGGGCTTCACCCCTCCACTTT. Translated, it gives CASSLGGTGASPLHF.

The chain carries TRBV7-9 and TRBJ1-1; tentative D call: TRBD1 (6 bases). Germline V lookup: CDR1 SEHNR, CDR2 FQNEAQ (reference sequence). Trimming took off 3 bases at V and 5 bases at J, with 19 bases between the two ends. The CDR3 is made up of 16 amino acids. CDR3 amino acids: CASSFPGAPVSTEAFF. For the CDR3, the DNA is TGTGCCAGCAGCTTCCCAGGGGCCCCTGTGAGTACTGAAGCTTTCTTT.

The CDR3 DNA reads as TGTGCCAGTAGTCTCCGGGGACTAGCGGCTGCGAACACCGGGGAGCTGTTTTTT. This translates into CASSLRGLAAANTGELFF. The chain employs TRBV19 and TRBJ2-2, with 11 bases lining up with TRBD2. The CDR3 has 18 residues. V trimming: 5 bases; J trimming: 0 bases; junction bases outside the gene matches: 8. CDR1 is LNHDA and CDR2 is SQIVND in the germline V gene (reference sequence).

The chain links TRBV6-5 to TRBJ2-5; a weak D match, TRBD1 (5 bases). V shed 7 bases and J shed 2 bases, with 14 bases lying between them. The germline gives CDR1 MNHEY, CDR2 SVGAGI. This CDR3 has 14 amino acids. The CDR3 sequence: CASTPQGPQETQYF. The CDR3 nucleotides are TGTGCCAGCACCCCGCAGGGTCCGCAAGAGACCCAGTACTTC.

The chain carries TRBV13 and TRBJ2-2, with D possibly matching TRBD2 (6 bases). V lost 3 bases, J lost 3 bases, and 20 bases lay in between. Germline CDR1 PRHDT, CDR2 FYEKMQ (reference sequence). This CDR3 comprises 18 residues. This chain's CDR3 is CASSFALSGARDTGELFF. The CDR3 bases are TGTGCCAGCAGCTTCGCCCTTTCGGGAGCCAGAGACACCGGGGAGCTGTTTTTT.

CDR3 sequence: CASNPNGGIQPQHF. CDR3 DNA sequence: TGTGCCAGTAACCCAAATGGGGGGATTCAGCCCCAGCATTTT. The chain is built from TRBV19 and TRBJ1-5; possible D gene TRBD1, 5 bases. The V and J ends lost 7 bases and 6 bases respectively, with 16 bases between them. Germline assignment: CDR1 LNHDA and CDR2 SQIVND (reference sequence). The CDR3 has 14 amino acids.

The chain employs TRBV7-9 and TRBJ1-2; D is unclear. CDR3 length equals 13 residues. With 2 bases removed from V and 4 bases from J, the gap between germline ends came to 8 bases. The germline V gene encodes CDR1 SEHNR and CDR2 FQNEAQ (reference sequence). The CDR3 coding sequence is TGTGCCAGCAGCTTAATACGGAGCTATGGCTACACCTTC. Its translation: CASSLIRSYGYTF.

This clone was observed a single time. The chain uses TRBV5-4 and TRBJ2-5; 7 bases map to TRBD1. CDR1 is SGHNT and CDR2 is YYREEE in the germline V gene (reference sequence). The ends lost 1 base at V and 2 bases at J; junction bases unmatched: 2. The CDR3 covers 14 residues. The CDR3 sequence: CASSLKTGQETQYF. CDR3 DNA sequence: TGTGCCAGCAGCTTGAAGACAGGGCAAGAGACCCAGTACTTC. The variable domain in full, with the rest retrieved from reference TRBV5-4 and TRBJ2-5, is ETGVTQSPTHLIKTRGQQVTLRCSSQSGHNTVSWYQQALGQGPQFIFQYYREEENGRGNFPPRFSGLQFPNYSSELNVNALELDDSALYLCASSLKTGQETQYFGPGTRLLVL.

Here the CDR3 DNA reads TGTGCCAGCAGTGTCTCCTCCGGGACAGGAGGAAACACCATATATTTT. Protein sequence: CASSVSSGTGGNTIYF. The rearrangement joins TRBV2 to TRBJ1-3; TRBD1 matches 8 bases. The CDR3 has 16 amino acids. The V gene's germline CDR1 is SNHLY and CDR2 FYNNEI. The trim removed 4 bases at V and 4 bases at J, leaving 9 bases unmatched.